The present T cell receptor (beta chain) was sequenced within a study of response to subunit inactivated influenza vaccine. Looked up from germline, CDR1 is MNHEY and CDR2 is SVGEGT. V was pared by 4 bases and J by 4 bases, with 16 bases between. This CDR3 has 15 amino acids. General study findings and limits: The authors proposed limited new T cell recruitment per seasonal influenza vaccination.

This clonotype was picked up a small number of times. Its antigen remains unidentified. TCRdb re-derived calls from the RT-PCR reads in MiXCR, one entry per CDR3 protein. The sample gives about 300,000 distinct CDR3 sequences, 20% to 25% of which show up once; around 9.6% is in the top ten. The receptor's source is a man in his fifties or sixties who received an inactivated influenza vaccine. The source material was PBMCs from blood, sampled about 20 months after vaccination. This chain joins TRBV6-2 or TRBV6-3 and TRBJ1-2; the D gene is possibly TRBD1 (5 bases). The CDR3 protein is CASSSSGPLGYGYTF. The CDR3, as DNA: TGTGCCAGCAGTTCATCGGGGCCCCTGGGCTATGGCTACACCTTC.